This T cell receptor (beta chain) was sequenced in a study of T-cell reconstitution after alpha-beta-depleted transplantation in children. This clonotype came up many times. The CDR3 consists of 14 residues. CDR1 is MDHEN, CDR2 SYDVKM, per germline. The V gene lost 2 bases and the J gene lost 5 bases, with 12 bases spanning the gap. During its preparation, the TCRbeta library received unique molecular identifiers. A single record per CDR3 protein comes from TCRdb applying MiXCR to the PCR reads. The table has tens of thousands of distinct CDR3 sequences, roughly 4.4% seen once. V usage is TRBV28 and J usage is TRBJ2-5; D gene ambiguous. Sequenced material: PBMCs, mostly from graft donor cells, taken 180 days after TCRalphabeta/CD19-depleted stem cell transplant. The TCR was taken from a boy under three years old who had a stem cell transplant for acute myeloid leukemia, so the T cells may come from the graft donor. The CDR3 region is CASSLEGFLETQYF. The CDR3 DNA reads TGTGCCAGCAGTTTAGAAGGATTTTTGGAGACCCAGTACTTC. The entire variable domain, with the rest obtained from reference TRBV28 and TRBJ2-5, is as follows: DVKVTQSSRYLVKRTGEKVFLECVQDMDHENMFWYRQDPGLGLRLIYFSYDVKMKEKGDIPEGYSVSREKKERFSLILESASTNQTSMYLCASSLEGFLETQYFGPGTRLLVL.